A single sample gave rise to the 3 T cell receptor beta chains below, sequenced in a study of shared clonotypes between healthy human individuals. Using immunoSEQ multiplex PCR, the repertoire was profiled, and TCRdb retains in-frame clones only, with some absent. Of 2 million to 3 million clones listed, approximately 93% were seen once; the top ten hold approximately 0.36%. Sequencing was done on a sample of naive CD4+ T cells from PBMCs. Subset here: CD45RA+ positively selected. The receptors here all came from a man younger than 35 in good health. Some clones in this sample may be carry-over from other donors' samples.

The chain uses TRBV18 and TRBJ1-6, with D hard to call. CDR3 length: 16 residues. The V gene lost 3 bases and the J gene lost 3 bases, with 12 bases spanning the gap. Germline CDR1 and CDR2: KGHSH and LQKENI. The CDR3 is CASSPIAKNYNSPLHF. DNA for the CDR3: TGTGCCAGCTCACCCATAGCCAAGAACTATAATTCACCCCTCCACTTT.

The chain recombines TRBV6-6 with TRBJ2-7, with 9 positions matching TRBD1. Germline lookup yields CDR1 MNHNY and CDR2 SVGAGI (reference sequence). This CDR3 is 15 amino acids long. The ends lost 0 bases at V and 5 bases at J; junction bases unmatched: 5. The CDR3 DNA follows: TGTGCCAGCAGTTACTCTGGGGACAGGGCGCACGAGCAGTACTTC. Protein sequence: CASSYSGDRAHEQYF.

This clone occurred once. The V gene is TRBV9, the J gene TRBJ2-1, with 13 positions matching TRBD2. V lost 0 bases, J lost 9 bases, and 6 bases stayed unmatched. CDR3 length: 16 residues. Per the germline V gene, CDR1 is SGDLS and CDR2 is YYNGEE. CDR3 protein: CASSVVGLAGRGEQFF. DNA for the CDR3: TGTGCCAGCAGCGTAGTGGGACTAGCGGGAAGGGGTGAGCAGTTCTTC.